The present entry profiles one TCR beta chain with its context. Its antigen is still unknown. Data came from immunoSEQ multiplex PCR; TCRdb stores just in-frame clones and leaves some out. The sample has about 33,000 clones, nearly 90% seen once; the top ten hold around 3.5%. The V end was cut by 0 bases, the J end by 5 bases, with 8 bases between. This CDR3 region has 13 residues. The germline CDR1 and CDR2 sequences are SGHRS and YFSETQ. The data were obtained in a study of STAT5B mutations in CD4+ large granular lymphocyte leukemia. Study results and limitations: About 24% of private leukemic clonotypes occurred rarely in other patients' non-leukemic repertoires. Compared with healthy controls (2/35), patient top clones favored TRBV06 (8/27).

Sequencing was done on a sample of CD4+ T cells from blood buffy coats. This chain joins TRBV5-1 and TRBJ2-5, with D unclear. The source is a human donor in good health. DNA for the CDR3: TGCGCCAGCAGCTTGGTAGGTCAGGAGACCCAGTACTTC. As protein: CASSLVGQETQYF.